The rows below give T cell receptor beta chains drawn from one sample of a study of T-cell memory formation after mild COVID-19. One entry per CDR3 protein, called by TCRdb with MiXCR from the 5' RACE reads. In the table there are about 360,000 distinct CDR3 sequences, 13% to 15% of which are singletons. The source material was PBMCs or a T cell subset sorted from them (not recorded which). These receptors were obtained from a man aged 18 to 30 who had mild COVID-19 (a few samples of this study predate the infection). Cell type and time point are not known. Each CDR3 is given with its conserved first and last residue. Fields, in order: CDR3 length, V gene, J gene, CDR3 protein.

>14|TRBV29-1|TRBJ2-1
CSVEAGGPTNEQFF
>14|TRBV28|TRBJ1-5
CASGVINSNQPQHF
>15|TRBV23-1|TRBJ1-5
CASSQSRQKNQPQHF
>16|TRBV6-5|TRBJ2-3
CASSPSLAASTDTQYF
>14|TRBV5-4|TRBJ2-2
CASGPGGAAGELFF
>15|TRBV12-3/TRBV12-4|TRBJ2-2
CASSLRSGYTGELFF
>12|TRBV24-1|TRBJ2-1
CATGVGGNEQFF
>16|TRBV5-4|TRBJ2-3
CASSPSGGPGTDTQYF
>15|TRBV5-1|TRBJ1-1
CASSSLGVGSTEAFF
>15|TRBV2|TRBJ1-5
CASSVGVNSNQPQHF
>13|TRBV20-1|TRBJ2-7
CSARTGQGNEQYF
>17|TRBV6-2/TRBV6-3|TRBJ1-2
CASSYYGSAVVNYGYTF
>15|TRBV5-1|TRBJ2-3
CASSLVGSGEDTQYF
>13|TRBV6-6|TRBJ1-1
CASRVTAYTEAFF
>15|TRBV15|TRBJ1-6
CATSRGTGGFSPLHF
>19|TRBV10-3|TRBJ2-7
CAISEDLGLGAGDSYEQYF
>11|TRBV7-9|TRBJ2-7
CASSQGGEQYF
>14|TRBV7-2|TRBJ2-5
CASSQAGSQETQYF
>16|TRBV11-2|TRBJ1-3
CASSSLSGASGNTIYF
>15|TRBV4-3|TRBJ2-7
CASSQERLKWGEQYF
>14|TRBV9|TRBJ1-6
CASSPLGHNSPLHF
>14|TRBV7-2|TRBJ1-5
CASSLPGGEQPQHF
>15|TRBV7-9|TRBJ2-6
CASTLTGSGANVLTF
>15|TRBV7-8|TRBJ1-6
CASSGWTAEHSPLHF
>16|TRBV10-3|TRBJ1-6
CAISERLEGWNSPLHF
>14|TRBV5-1|TRBJ1-5
CASSPDRGDQPQHF
>16|TRBV5-1|TRBJ2-2
CASSFLGGGNTGELFF
>13|TRBV6-5|TRBJ1-5
CASSYSKSQPQHF
>15|TRBV7-2|TRBJ2-3
CASSLLITSTDTQYF
>15|TRBV6-2/TRBV6-3|TRBJ2-1
CASSSAGTGGNEQFF
>15|TRBV7-6|TRBJ2-3
CASSQLAGRTDTQYF
>12|TRBV14|TRBJ2-5
CASSLTWETQYF
>13|TRBV6-5|TRBJ1-2
CASSRNLNYGYTF
>17|TRBV9|TRBJ2-3
CASSSPRGGRARDTQYF
>18|TRBV12-3/TRBV12-4|TRBJ2-3
CASSPETRLAGGTDTQYF
>13|TRBV25-1|TRBJ2-2
CASSTRYTGELFF
>17|TRBV6-2/TRBV6-3|TRBJ1-5
CASSETSGTGVFQPQHF
>15|TRBV6-5|TRBJ1-2
CASRYPSRQPYGYTF
>14|TRBV4-1|TRBJ2-3
CASSLLNLADTQYF
>14|TRBV25-1|TRBJ2-5
CASSDPGPQETQYF
>16|TRBV5-1|TRBJ2-6
CASSLVLGVGANVLTF
>14|TRBV27|TRBJ1-5
CASSFAGAPWPQHF
>15|TRBV4-1|TRBJ2-7
CASSQDQGRPYEQYF
>19|TRBV11-2|TRBJ1-1
CASSRPHPGQGAVNTEAFF
>16|TRBV20-1|TRBJ1-3
CSALDRGSSTGNTIYF
>13|TRBV7-2|TRBJ2-5
CASSGNREETQYF
>14|TRBV6-2/TRBV6-3|TRBJ2-1
CASSYAGLYNEQFF
>16|TRBV5-1|TRBJ2-1
CASTEELAGSYNEQFF
>16|TRBV4-2|TRBJ1-2
CASSQDQGRKNGGYTF
>13|TRBV20-1|TRBJ1-4
CSASGRVNEKLFF
>12|TRBV10-3|TRBJ2-5
CAIGQDEETQYF
>11|TRBV10-3|TRBJ2-7
CAISTGIEQYF
>16|TRBV11-2|TRBJ1-3
CASSLHRWSSGNTIYF
>11|TRBV5-6|TRBJ1-2
CASSLYHGYTF